Shown below are 27 T cell receptor beta chains from a single sample sequenced in a study of blood T cells in healthy people across ages. Combining a sample-barcoded 5' primer with a J-beta primer mix, a second PCR ran for about 6 to 11 cycles. TCRdb reanalysed the 5' RACE reads using MiXCR and keeps one entry per CDR3 protein. The sample records some 1.6 million distinct CDR3 sequences, roughly a third being singletons. Sequencing was done on a sample of blood. The origin of the receptors is a woman aged 30 to 39 in good health.

Comments on this clonotype: Relative to the germline gene, one junction end is altered; a read error may explain this. The CDR3 DNA is TGTTCCAGCAGCCCCTGGAAGGGCTCCTACGAGCAGTACTTC. This translates into CSSSPWKGSYEQYF. The rearrangement joins TRBV7-3 to TRBJ2-7; no definite D call. Germline CDR1 and CDR2: SGHTA and FQGTGA. The CDR3 is made up of 14 amino acids. The entire variable domain, with the rest obtained from reference TRBV7-3 and TRBJ2-7, is as follows: GAGVSQTPSNKVTEKGKYVELRCDPISGHTALYWYRQSLGQGPEFLIYFQGTGAADDSGLPNDRFFAVRPEGSVSTLKIQRTERGDSAVYLCSSSPWKGSYEQYFGPGTRLTVT.

This sequence joins TRBV2 and TRBJ2-3; D tentatively fits TRBD1 or TRBD2 (5 bases each). Germline V CDR1 and CDR2: SNHLY, FYNNEI. The V end lost 7 bases, the J end lost 0 bases, and 11 bases lay between the germline ends. CDR3 size: 14 residues. CDR3 sequence reads: CASTIGASTDTQYF. The DNA of the CDR3 is TGTGCCAGCACTATCGGGGCTAGCACAGATACGCAGTATTTT.

This chain uses TRBV7-3 with TRBJ2-1; 7 bases match TRBD2. The germline CDR1 and CDR2 sequences are SGHTA and FQGTGA. The CDR3 sequence is 18 residues long. V lost 5 bases and J lost 0; bases outside the gene matches: 13. For the CDR3, the DNA is TGTGCCAGCAGCCCCGGAATAGCGGGTCCTAGCTCCTACAATGAGCAGTTCTTC. This codes for CASSPGIAGPSSYNEQFF.

The chain combines TRBV9 with TRBJ1-4, with D unclear. The CDR3 spans 14 residues. CDR1 is SGDLS, CDR2 YYNGEE, per germline. Trimming shortened V by 1 base and J by 5 bases, and 9 bases separated the two germline ends. In DNA, the CDR3 is TGTGCCAGCAGCGTAACCGGGGAAAATGAAAAACTGTTTTTT. Amino acids: CASSVTGENEKLFF.

The J gene is TRBJ1-1, the V gene TRBV20-1; D gene ambiguous. The V and J ends lost 0 bases and 1 base respectively, with 6 bases between them. This CDR3 has 13 amino acids. The germline gives CDR1 DFQATT, CDR2 SNEGSKA (reference sequence). The CDR3, as DNA: TGCAGTGCTAGAGACAACCGGAACACTGAAGCTTTCTTT. It translates to CSARDNRNTEAFF.

The chain carries TRBV20-1 and TRBJ2-3; D unclear. Between the trimmed V and J ends, which lost 5 bases and 0 bases, there was a span of 6 bases. The germline V gene has CDR1 DFQATT and CDR2 SNEGSKA (reference sequence). The CDR3 contains 12 residues. The CDR3, as DNA: TGCAGTGCTCGGTATAGCACAGATACGCAGTATTTT. Encoded protein: CSARYSTDTQYF.

The genes are TRBV25-1 and TRBJ1-5; TRBD1 matches at 9 bases. V dropped 4 bases and J dropped 10; count of bases not matched to a gene: 5. CDR1 and CDR2 (germline): MGHDK, SYGVNS. The CDR3 is made up of 13 amino acids. CDR3 nucleotides: TGTGCCAGCAGTGGACAGGGGGTTTCTCCCCAGCATTTT. Translated, it gives CASSGQGVSPQHF. Together with reference TRBV25-1 and TRBJ1-5, the CDR3 gives the full variable domain: EADIYQTPRYLVIGTGKKITLECSQTMGHDKMYWYQQDPGMELHLIHYSYGVNSTEKGDLSSESTVSRIRTEHFPLTLESARPSHTSQYLCASSGQGVSPQHFGDGTRLSIL.

Note on this clonotype: This clone may be a read error of a much larger clone one base away. The rearrangement links TRBV4-1 to TRBJ2-5, with D tentatively TRBD1 (5 bases). The CDR3 length is 15 residues. Germline assignment: CDR1 MGHRA and CDR2 YSYEKL. Here the CDR3 reads CACSQERQGWDGQYF. DNA of the CDR3: TGCGCCTGCAGCCAAGAACGCCAGGGATGGGATGGGCAGTACTTC.

This clonotype was recorded a few times. V gene TRBV12-3 or TRBV12-4 combines with J gene TRBJ1-2, with D unresolved. The CDR3 totals 12 residues. Trimming cost V 7 bases and J 6 bases, with 12 bases left between them. CDR3: CASTRSLDGYTF. The CDR3 nucleotides read TGTGCCAGCACAAGGAGTTTGGATGGCTACACCTTC.

This clonotype was seen more than once but under ten times. This chain connects TRBV30 to TRBJ1-1, with D maybe TRBD1 (5 bases). V was pared by 0 bases and J by 0 bases, with 11 bases between. Germline CDR1 reads GTSNPN; CDR2 reads SVGIG (reference sequence). This CDR3 has 15 amino acids. The CDR3 DNA sequence: TGTGCCTGGAGTGTAAGGGGACGGATGAACACTGAAGCTTTCTTT. Translating it yields CAWSVRGRMNTEAFF.

On this clonotype itself: At one of its ends the junction is not consistent with the germline gene, which may arise from a read error. The gene calls are TRBV12-3 or TRBV12-4 and TRBJ2-5, with 7 positions matching TRBD1. The J call may not be correct, given that the DNA end is closer to TRBJ2-7. The CDR3 sequence is 12 residues long. The CDR3 is CACSRTGDEQYF. CDR3 DNA sequence: TGTGCCTGCAGTCGTACAGGGGACGAGCAGTACTTC.

The V gene is TRBV20-1, the J gene TRBJ2-3, with D hard to call. CDR3 length: 14 amino acids. CDR1 and CDR2 (germline): DFQATT, SNEGSKA (reference sequence). With 2 bases removed from V and 5 bases from J, the gap between germline ends came to 14 bases. This chain's CDR3 is CSARPPEFLDTQYF. The CDR3, as DNA: TGCAGTGCTAGACCCCCGGAATTTTTAGATACGCAGTATTTT.

The sample holds a few counts of this clonotype. The chain has TRBV2 and TRBJ2-7; TRBD2 agrees at 11 bases. Germline CDR1 is SNHLY and CDR2 is FYNNEI. V gave up 2 bases and J gave up 3 bases; unmatched junction bases: 9. The CDR3 covers 17 residues. CDR3 sequence reads: CASSEYPTGTSGYEQYF. CDR3 sequence (DNA): TGTGCCAGCAGTGAATACCCTACCGGGACTAGCGGCTACGAGCAGTACTTC.

The genes are TRBV6-5 and TRBJ2-1; D gene uncertain. The CDR3 is 13 amino acids. V lost 3 bases, J lost 4 bases, and 7 bases lay in between. The germline V gene encodes CDR1 MNHEY and CDR2 SVGAGI. CDR3 region: CASSYIGYNEQFF. The CDR3 bases are TGTGCCAGCAGTTATATAGGTTACAATGAGCAGTTCTTC.

The gene calls are TRBV6-1 and TRBJ1-2; D may be TRBD1 (5 bases). The CDR3 runs to 14 residues. V was pared by 0 bases and J by 4 bases, with 9 bases between. Germline V gene sequence: CDR1 MNHNS, CDR2 SASEGT. The CDR3 DNA reads TGTGCCAGCAGTGAAGCGCGGGGCTTCTATGGCTACACCTTC. Translation gives CASSEARGFYGYTF.

The chain couples TRBV12-3 or TRBV12-4 to TRBJ1-2, with no clear D. The length of the CDR3 is 13 residues. V lost 4 bases, J lost 5 bases, and 11 bases lay in between. The CDR3 is CASSSESLYGYTF. The CDR3 DNA reads as TGTGCCAGCAGTTCCGAGTCCCTTTATGGCTACACCTTC.

The sample holds a few counts of this clonotype. The chain uses TRBV5-5 and TRBJ2-7, with TRBD1 matching 9 bases. In germline, CDR1 is SGHKS, CDR2 YYEKEE (reference sequence). V was clipped by 3 bases and J by 4 bases; unmatched bases: 11. The CDR3 loop spans 16 amino acids. The CDR3: CASSSTSGQGWYEQYF. The CDR3 nucleotides read TGTGCCAGCAGCTCCACTTCGGGACAGGGATGGTACGAGCAGTACTTC.

As to this clonotype: Its ends do not fully match the called genes, so a read error is possible. The chain combines TRBV5-4 with TRBJ2-3; a possible D gene is TRBD2 (6 bases). Germline lookup yields CDR1 SGHNT and CDR2 YYREEE (reference sequence). The CDR3 loop spans 16 amino acids. The CDR3 is CTSSPNRLGSIDTQYF. CDR3 sequence (DNA): TGTACCAGCAGCCCTAACCGACTAGGTAGCATAGATACGCAGTATTTT.

V gene TRBV5-1 combines with J gene TRBJ1-2; D not certain. Between the trimmed V and J ends, which lost 0 bases and 6 bases, there was a span of 12 bases. The CDR3 covers 14 residues. Per the germline V gene, CDR1 is SGHRS and CDR2 is YFSETQ. CDR3 region: CASSLGAGIDGYTF. In DNA, the CDR3 is TGCGCCAGCAGCTTGGGAGCTGGGATTGATGGCTACACCTTC.

This clonotype was observed many times. The chain recombines TRBV9 with TRBJ2-7, with a possible D match to TRBD2 (6 bases). This CDR3 is 14 amino acids long. Trimming stripped 4 bases from V and 7 bases from J, with 18 bases between. Germline V CDR1 and CDR2: SGDLS, YYNGEE. The CDR3 bases are TGTGCCAGCAGCCCCCGACTAGGTCTCGGGGAGCAGTACTTC. Protein sequence: CASSPRLGLGEQYF.

J is TRBJ2-7 and V is TRBV6-1, with D possibly TRBD2 on 6 matching bases. V was pared by 1 base and J by 6 bases, with 19 bases between. The CDR3 is 16 amino acids. The V gene's germline CDR1 is MNHNS and CDR2 SASEGT. This CDR3 reads CASSEGLGAGRGEQYF. CDR3 nucleotide sequence: TGTGCCAGCAGTGAAGGCCTCGGCGCGGGACGGGGCGAGCAGTACTTC.

The sample holds a few counts of this clonotype. The V call is TRBV2, the J call TRBJ2-3, with 9 bases lining up with TRBD2. The V gene end was trimmed by 7 bases and the J gene end by 6 bases; junction bases not matched to a gene: 11. This CDR3 is 15 amino acids long. In germline, CDR1 is SNHLY, CDR2 FYNNEI. The CDR3 sequence is CASIEGRGGPDTQYF. Written as DNA, the CDR3 is TGTGCCAGCATCGAGGGGCGGGGGGGCCCGGATACGCAGTATTTT.

Regarding this clonotype: An end of the junction does not agree with germline; a read error may underlie this. This rearrangement joins TRBV11-1 to TRBJ2-4; possible D gene TRBD1, 6 bases. The CDR3 totals 15 residues. CDR1 SGHAT and CDR2 FQDESV come from the germline V gene (reference sequence). CDR3 protein: CARVQGQEAENIQYF. The CDR3 bases are TGTGCCAGAGTACAGGGCCAAGAAGCCGAAAACATTCAGTACTTC.

This chain uses TRBV20-1 with TRBJ2-1, with D unclear. The CDR3 is 14 amino acids. CDR1 DFQATT and CDR2 SNEGSKA come from the germline V gene (reference sequence). The ends were cut back, 3 bases at V and 0 bases at J, with 9 bases in the middle. CDR3 amino acids: CSASLQSSYNEQFF. CDR3 DNA: TGCAGTGCTAGTCTGCAGAGCTCCTACAATGAGCAGTTCTTC.

The CDR3 DNA follows: TGTGCCACCAGCAGAGATCGATGGGAAGGTTCCTACGAGCAGTACTTC. Residues: CATSRDRWEGSYEQYF. V gene TRBV15 combines with J gene TRBJ2-7; D is uncertain. Trimming left V 0 bases short and J 1 base short, with 13 bases between. In germline, CDR1 is LNHNV, CDR2 YYDKDF (reference sequence). The CDR3 covers 16 residues.

This clonotype appeared a few times. This chain uses TRBV7-3 with TRBJ2-1, with 8 positions matching TRBD2. The CDR3 is 12 residues long. Germline V CDR1 and CDR2: SGHTA, FQGTGA. V shed 5 bases, J shed 10 bases, and the junction held 4 bases outside the gene matches. As DNA, the CDR3 is TGTGCCAGCAGCATTCCTAGCGGGGAGCAGTTCTTC. It encodes CASSIPSGEQFF. The full variable domain, its missing parts supplied by reference TRBV7-3 and TRBJ2-1, is GAGVSQTPSNKVTEKGKYVELRCDPISGHTALYWYRQSLGQGPEFLIYFQGTGAADDSGLPNDRFFAVRPEGSVSTLKIQRTERGDSAVYLCASSIPSGEQFFGPGTRLTVL.

The table lists this clonotype with a few counts. The V call is TRBV9, the J call TRBJ1-1; D perhaps matches TRBD1 (5 bases). V lost 2 bases, J lost 4 bases, and 12 bases lay in between. CDR1 and CDR2 (germline): SGDLS, YYNGEE. CDR3 size: 14 residues. This CDR3 reads CASSVEQGFTEAFF. CDR3 bases: TGTGCCAGCAGCGTGGAGCAGGGATTCACTGAAGCTTTCTTT.